Following are 25 T cell receptor beta chains from one sample sequenced in a study of T cells in Graves' hyperthyroidism and ophthalmopathy. RNA transcripts provided the source from which TCR beta CDR3 regions were amplified. HTBI primers drove first-round RT-PCR of the TCR CDR3. TCRdb called the multiplex PCR reads again in MiXCR, with one record for every CDR3 protein. The sample carries 90,000 to 120,000 distinct CDR3 sequences, approximately 16% recorded once. The specimen was blood. These receptors all stem from a woman between 50 and 59 years old with Graves' hyperthyroidism.

This clonotype was counted many times. This sequence joins TRBV6-2 or TRBV6-3 and TRBJ2-2; TRBD2 aligns across 7 bases. There are 14 residues in the CDR3. Germline V CDR1 and CDR2: MNHEY, SVGEGT. The V gene end was trimmed by 2 bases and the J gene end by 6 bases; junction bases not matched to a gene: 3. The CDR3 DNA reads as TGTGCCAGCAGTTACCGTACTAGCGCCGGGGAGCTGTTTTTT. The encoded protein is CASSYRTSAGELFF.

This clonotype rates as medium-sized. The chain couples TRBV9 to TRBJ2-1; perhaps TRBD1 as D (5 bases). V lost 0 bases to trimming and J lost 8 bases, with 18 bases between them. Germline CDR1 is SGDLS and CDR2 is YYNGEE. The CDR3 totals 16 residues. CDR3 residues: CASSVVQDPTRDEQFF. DNA for the CDR3: TGTGCCAGCAGCGTAGTGCAGGACCCAACCAGGGATGAGCAGTTCTTC.

There are many counts of this clonotype. The V and J genes are TRBV30 and TRBJ2-1, with D tentatively TRBD2 (5 bases). Trimming left V 4 bases short and J 5 bases short, with 15 bases between. The CDR3 is made up of 14 amino acids. CDR1 and CDR2 from the germline V gene are GTSNPN and SVGIG (reference sequence). CDR3 sequence (DNA): TGTGCCTGGAACATGCGGGCGGATAACAATGAGCAGTTCTTC. It yields the protein CAWNMRADNNEQFF. Full variable domain (outside the CDR3, taken from reference TRBV30 and TRBJ2-1): SQTIHQWPATLVQPVGSPLSLECTVEGTSNPNLYWYRQAAGRGLQLLFYSVGIGQISSEVPQNLSASRPQDRQFILSSKKLLLSDSGFYLCAWNMRADNNEQFFGPGTRLTVL.

V is TRBV7-9 and J is TRBJ2-7; D is tentatively TRBD1 or TRBD2 (5 bases each). V was pared by 6 bases and J by 6 bases, with 15 bases between. The CDR3 spans 13 residues. Looked up from germline, CDR1 is SEHNR and CDR2 is FQNEAQ (reference sequence). The CDR3 nucleotides are TGTGCCAGCAGAAACGGGGCGGGCAGCGAGCAGTACGTC. It translates to CASRNGAGSEQYV.

The V and J genes are TRBV6-1 and TRBJ2-1, with 12 bases fitting TRBD2. V was pared by 7 bases and J by 8 bases, with 6 bases of the junction left unmatched. Germline CDR1 MNHNS, CDR2 SASEGT. The CDR3 runs 14 residues. The CDR3 reads CASTRLAGVDEQFF. CDR3 bases: TGTGCCAGCACCAGACTAGCGGGAGTTGATGAGCAGTTCTTC.

The chain employs TRBV6-5 and TRBJ2-1; D is perhaps TRBD2 (6 bases). Germline lookup yields CDR1 MNHEY and CDR2 SVGAGI. V lost 4 bases and J lost 4, with 17 bases in between. The length of the CDR3 is 16 residues. The CDR3 nucleotides are TGTGCCAGCAGTTGCTCTTCTTTAGCGGCGTACAATGAGCAGTTCTTC. Its protein product is CASSCSSLAAYNEQFF.

This clonotype was seen a handful of times. Possible read error: a much larger clone is one base away. The final CDR3 position lacks the conserved phenylalanine or tryptophan, pointing to a likely read error. V usage is TRBV10-3 and J usage is TRBJ2-3, with TRBD1 identical over 11 bases. The germline V gene encodes CDR1 ENHRY and CDR2 SYGVKD. V was clipped by 2 bases and J by 4 bases; unmatched bases: 5. This CDR3 spans 16 amino acids. CDR3 coding DNA: TGTGCCATCAGTGAGGGGGGGACAGGGGGTCCAGATACGCAGTATTCT. Protein product: CAISEGGTGGPDTQYS.

Many counts were recorded for this clonotype. This sequence joins TRBV15 and TRBJ2-1; tentative D call: TRBD1 (5 bases). CDR1 is LNHNV, CDR2 YYDKDF, per germline (reference sequence). Deletions cut 0 bases from V and 9 bases from J, with 12 bases between. The CDR3 runs to 14 residues. The CDR3 is CATSRDAQQGEQFF. The CDR3 nucleotides read TGTGCCACCAGCAGAGATGCCCAGCAGGGTGAGCAGTTCTTC.

This clonotype was detected ten times or more. V gene TRBV20-1 combines with J gene TRBJ2-6; D gene ambiguous. Germline loops: CDR1 DFQATT, CDR2 SNEGSKA (reference sequence). The CDR3 extends over 13 amino acids. With 3 bases removed from V and 1 base from J, the gap between germline ends came to 4 bases. The CDR3 is CSASPSGANVLTF. CDR3 in DNA: TGCAGTGCTAGCCCATCTGGGGCCAACGTCCTGACTTTC.

This clonotype has only a few counts. V is TRBV19 and J is TRBJ1-5; TRBD1 agrees at 9 bases. The CDR3 covers 15 residues. Trimming at V came to 9 bases and at J to 6 bases, leaving 12 bases not matched to a gene. CDR1 and CDR2 (germline): LNHDA, SQIVND (reference sequence). CDR3 in amino acids: CARRPTGQGTQPQHF. The CDR3 DNA reads as TGTGCCAGGCGCCCCACCGGACAGGGGACTCAGCCCCAGCATTTT.

This clonotype was picked up many times. The rearrangement links TRBV7-8 to TRBJ2-3; D may be TRBD1 (6 bases). Trimming left V 1 base short and J 3 bases short, with 14 bases between. Looked up from germline, CDR1 is SGHVS and CDR2 is FQNEAQ. The CDR3 length is 16 residues. DNA for the CDR3: TGTGCCAGCAGCTTAGTGGGGGCTAGGAGGACAGATACGCAGTATTTT. Its translation is CASSLVGARRTDTQYF.

In its sample, this clonotype was seen many times. This chain connects TRBV20-1 to TRBJ1-1, with a tentative D call TRBD1 (6 bases). CDR1 and CDR2 from the germline V gene are DFQATT and SNEGSKA (reference sequence). V lost 6 bases to trimming and J lost 1 base, with 15 bases between them. The CDR3 consists of 14 residues. The CDR3 DNA sequence: TGCAGTGCACCCAGACAGGACCCGAACACTGAAGCTTTCTTT. This sequence encodes CSAPRQDPNTEAFF.

In its sample, this clonotype was seen many times. The rearrangement joins TRBV19 to TRBJ1-5; maybe TRBD1 (5 bases). Germline V CDR1 and CDR2: LNHDA, SQIVND (reference sequence). Trimming stripped 8 bases from V and 4 bases from J, with 21 bases between. This CDR3 has 16 residues. The CDR3 DNA is TGTGCCAGTGGCTTCGGCAGGGCAGCCTTTAATCAGCCCCAGCATTTT. This sequence encodes CASGFGRAAFNQPQHF.

This clonotype was seen ten or more times. The rearrangement joins TRBV5-1 to TRBJ2-3, with 7 bases lining up with TRBD2. CDR3 size: 15 residues. With V trimmed by 0 bases and J by 4 bases, 5 bases remained unmatched. Germline assignment: CDR1 SGHRS and CDR2 YFSETQ. The CDR3 spells CASSLGEGRPDTQYF. In DNA form, the CDR3 reads TGCGCCAGCAGCTTGGGGGAGGGAAGGCCAGATACGCAGTATTTT.

The table lists this clonotype with many counts. The chain links TRBV18 to TRBJ2-7, with 8 bases that match TRBD2. This CDR3 has 15 residues. CDR1 and CDR2 from the germline V gene are KGHSH and LQKENI. The ends lost 6 bases at V and 2 bases at J; junction bases unmatched: 9. The CDR3 DNA reads as TGTGCCAGCTCGGATGGAGCGGGAGCCCCCTACGAGCAGTACTTC. Protein: CASSDGAGAPYEQYF.

This clonotype has a count of ten or more. V usage is TRBV3-1 and J usage is TRBJ1-3; 10 nucleotides align to TRBD1. V shed 4 bases and J 2 bases; nucleotides not matched to a gene: 8. Germline loops: CDR1 LGHDT, CDR2 YNNKEL (reference sequence). The CDR3 spans 17 residues. CDR3 sequence (DNA): TGTGCCAGCAGCCCCCCAGGGACAGGGGCAGCTGGAAACACCATATATTTT. Translation: CASSPPGTGAAGNTIYF.

There are many counts of this clonotype. V and J are TRBV10-3 and TRBJ2-3; 11 positions match TRBD2. The CDR3 is 15 amino acids. The junction had 6 bases not matched to a gene; V was cut back by 6 bases and J by 4 bases. CDR1 is ENHRY and CDR2 is SYGVKD in the germline V gene. CDR3 in DNA: TGTGCCATCAGGTTGGGACTAGCGGTGCCAGATACGCAGTATTTT. Translated: CAIRLGLAVPDTQYF.

This clonotype showed up many times. The J gene is TRBJ2-2, the V gene TRBV12-5; D unclear. Trimming removed 3 bases from V and 3 bases from J, with 2 bases in between. This CDR3 has 12 residues. The germline V gene encodes CDR1 LGHNT and CDR2 FRNRAP. The DNA for the CDR3 is TGTGCTAGTGGTTTACACACCGGGGAGCTGTTTTTT. This codes for CASGLHTGELFF.

This clonotype was observed a handful of times. The junction departs from the called germline gene at one end, perhaps through a read error. The V gene is TRBV12-3 or TRBV12-4, the J gene TRBJ1-1, with 7 bases lining up with TRBD1. The CDR3 totals 15 residues. CDR3 bases: TGTGCCAGCAGTTTAGTTACAGGGGCCAACACTGAAGCTTCCTTT. It yields the protein CASSLVTGANTEASF.

This chain joins TRBV20-1 and TRBJ2-3, with TRBD2 identical over 10 bases. The CDR3 totals 16 residues. Germline CDR1 and CDR2: DFQATT and SNEGSKA (reference sequence). Losses at the gene ends were 6 bases for V and 1 base for J; bases not matched to a gene: 10. CDR3: CSAPGTGTSGTDTQYF. For the CDR3, the DNA is TGCAGTGCCCCCGGGACCGGGACTAGCGGCACAGATACGCAGTATTTT.

The J gene is TRBJ2-7, the V gene TRBV11-2; 14 bases are shared with TRBD2. The germline gives CDR1 SGHAT, CDR2 FQNNGV. This CDR3 is 14 amino acids long. V dropped 4 bases and J dropped 5; count of bases not matched to a gene: 1. The CDR3 region has the DNA TGTGCCAGCAGCTCGGGACTAGCGGGAGACGAGCAGTACTTC. It encodes CASSSGLAGDEQYF.

This clonotype has at least ten counts. J is TRBJ1-1 and V is TRBV28; TRBD1 matches at 10 bases. Germline V gene sequence: CDR1 MDHEN, CDR2 SYDVKM. V was clipped by 2 bases and J by 1 base; unmatched bases: 10. This CDR3 contains 18 residues. CDR3 region: CASSLVTGGAGRNTEAFF. The CDR3 nucleotides are TGTGCCAGCAGTTTAGTGACAGGGGGCGCGGGACGGAACACTGAAGCTTTCTTT.

The rearrangement links TRBV12-3 or TRBV12-4 to TRBJ2-5, with TRBD1 identical over 8 bases. V shed 6 bases and J 5 bases; nucleotides not matched to a gene: 5. CDR3 length: 13 residues. The chain's CDR3 is CASRKTGEETQYF. In nucleotides, the CDR3 is TGTGCCAGCAGAAAGACAGGGGAGGAGACCCAGTACTTC.

Ten or more counts support this clonotype. J is TRBJ2-3 and V is TRBV24-1; 8 bases agree with TRBD2. Unmatched junction bases numbered 8, after V lost 4 bases and J lost 3 bases. Germline V lookup: CDR1 KGHDR, CDR2 SFDVKD. This CDR3 is 16 amino acids long. The CDR3 loop reads CATSDPLPGGTDTQYF. In DNA, the CDR3 is TGTGCCACCAGTGACCCCCTCCCGGGAGGGACAGATACGCAGTATTTT.

This clonotype was found many times. The V and J genes are TRBV5-1 and TRBJ2-7; D remains ambiguous. Trimming pared 0 bases from V and 0 bases from J, leaving 19 bases between. CDR3 size: 18 residues. CDR1 is SGHRS, CDR2 YFSETQ, per germline. CDR3 sequence reads: CASSLATSITGSSYEQYF. CDR3 nucleotides: TGCGCCAGCAGCTTGGCGACCTCTATCACTGGCAGCTCCTACGAGCAGTACTTC.